The TCR beta chain under discussion was sequenced for a study of blood T cell repertoires in COVID-19. Background on the study: Some COVID-19 samples were acute and others convalescent; all came from the United States, Italy and Spain. PBMCs, B-cell-depleted T cells, or T cells were the source of the cDNA or gDNA that made up the material.

Original methodology: Researchers report that nucleated cell counts were estimated from reference gene primer amplification. The repertoire was sequenced with immunoSEQ multiplex PCR; TCRdb's copy has only in-frame clones and lacks some. D and trimming were read from the DNA, whereas the V and J calls and clone size are those reported in that table. Of 200,000 to 300,000 clones listed, about four fifths are singletons. Sequencing was performed on peripheral blood. The receptor was isolated from a woman aged 80 or over with acute or convalescent COVID-19.

CDR3 region: CASSEAQRGWETQYF. In DNA form, the CDR3 reads TGTGCCAGCAGTGAAGCGCAAAGGGGGTGGGAGACCCAGTACTTC. The V gene is TRBV2, the J gene TRBJ2-5, with D possibly being TRBD1 (6 bases). V dropped 0 bases and J dropped 5 bases, with 13 bases sitting between them. This CDR3 spans 15 amino acids. Germline V gives CDR1 SNHLY, CDR2 FYNNEI.